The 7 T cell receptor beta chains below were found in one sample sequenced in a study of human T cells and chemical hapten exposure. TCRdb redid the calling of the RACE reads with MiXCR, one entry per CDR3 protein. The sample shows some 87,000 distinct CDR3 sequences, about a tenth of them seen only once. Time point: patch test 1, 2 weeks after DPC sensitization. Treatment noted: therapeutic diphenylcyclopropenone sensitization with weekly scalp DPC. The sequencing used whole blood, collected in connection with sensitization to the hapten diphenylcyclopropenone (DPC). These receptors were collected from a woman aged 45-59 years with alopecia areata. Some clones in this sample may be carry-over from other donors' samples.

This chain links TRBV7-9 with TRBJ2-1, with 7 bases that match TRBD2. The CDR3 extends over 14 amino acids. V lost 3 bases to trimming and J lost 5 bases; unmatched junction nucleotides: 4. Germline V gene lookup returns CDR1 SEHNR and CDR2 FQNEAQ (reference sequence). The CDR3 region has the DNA TGTGCCAGCAGCTTCAGCGGGACGGACAATGAGCAGTTCTTC. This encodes CASSFSGTDNEQFF.

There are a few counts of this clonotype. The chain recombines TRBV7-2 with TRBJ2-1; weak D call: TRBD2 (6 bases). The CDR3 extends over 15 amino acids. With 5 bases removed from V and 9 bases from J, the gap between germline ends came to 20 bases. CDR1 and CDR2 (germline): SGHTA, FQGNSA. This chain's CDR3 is CASSPVADSRGEQFF. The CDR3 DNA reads TGTGCCAGCAGCCCGGTAGCGGATTCGAGGGGTGAGCAGTTCTTC.

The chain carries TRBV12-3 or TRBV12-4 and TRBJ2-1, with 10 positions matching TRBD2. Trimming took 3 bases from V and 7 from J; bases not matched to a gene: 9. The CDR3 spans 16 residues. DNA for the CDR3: TGTGCCAGCAGTTTGTTGGCTAGCGGGAGTGGAAATGAGCAGTTCTTC. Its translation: CASSLLASGSGNEQFF.

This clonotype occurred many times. The CDR3 is CSVVGTKETQYF. Here the CDR3 DNA reads TGCAGCGTGGTCGGTACCAAAGAGACCCAGTACTTC. The V gene is TRBV29-1, the J gene TRBJ2-5; no reliable D call. CDR1 and CDR2 from the germline V gene are SQVTM and ANQGSEA. V was shortened by 6 bases and J by 3 bases, with 11 bases between the two germline ends. This CDR3 comprises 12 residues.

For the CDR3, the DNA is TGTGCCAGCAGTTTAGCAGGGACAATAAATCAGCCCCAGCATTTT. Residues: CASSLAGTINQPQHF. This sequence joins TRBV27 and TRBJ1-5; D is possibly TRBD1 (6 bases). V gave up 2 bases and J gave up 4 bases, with 12 bases separating them. The CDR3 is 15 residues long. The germline V gene has CDR1 MNHEY and CDR2 SMNVEV (reference sequence).

The CDR3 protein is CASDRHLTEAFF. The CDR3 nucleotides read TGTGCCAGCGATAGACACTTGACTGAAGCTTTCTTT. The rearrangement links TRBV6-1 to TRBJ1-1; D is ambiguous. The CDR3 length is 12 residues. V was shortened by 8 bases and J by 5 bases, with 12 bases between the two germline ends. In germline, CDR1 is MNHNS, CDR2 SASEGT.

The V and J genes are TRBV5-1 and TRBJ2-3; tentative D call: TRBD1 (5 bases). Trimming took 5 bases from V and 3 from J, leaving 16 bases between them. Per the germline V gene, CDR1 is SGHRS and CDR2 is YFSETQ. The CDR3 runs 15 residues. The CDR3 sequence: CASSRDRIRTDTQYF. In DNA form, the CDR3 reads TGCGCCAGCAGTCGTGACAGAATTCGTACAGATACGCAGTATTTT.